The clone carrying this T cell receptor beta chain turned up a few times. Its cognate antigen is unknown. The V end was cut by 7 bases, the J end by 0 bases, with 6 bases between. The germline V gene encodes CDR1 SQVTM and CDR2 ANQGSEA. The CDR3 extends over 11 amino acids. The sample comes from a study of post-analysis software for immune sequencing data. General study points: Multiple sclerosis patients showed significantly lower normalized Chao1 diversity than controls did. F measure showed strong co-clustering of same-batch samples. The five TRBV segments detected at higher frequency in patients than in controls included TRBV5-6, TRBV5-1 and TRBV20-1.

Unique molecular identifiers featured in each of the TCR beta cDNA libraries. The source material, roughly 0.9 to 11 million T cells, gave rise to about 460,000 cDNA molecules. Via MiXCR, TCRdb re-called the PCR reads, giving one row per CDR3 protein. The sample lists hundreds of thousands of distinct CDR3 sequences; about 57% were seen once. The genes are TRBV29-1 and TRBJ1-1; no reliable D call. This receptor was taken from a girl under 18 with multiple sclerosis. The sequenced sample was blood. The chain's CDR3 is CSAAVNTEAFF. The CDR3 coding sequence is TGCAGCGCTGCAGTGAACACTGAAGCTTTCTTT.